The 27 T cell receptor beta chains listed next were all sequenced from one sample in a study of OX40 agonist ivuxolimab in advanced cancers. Assay: immunoSEQ multiplex PCR; the TCRdb copy retains only in-frame clones and omits some. The profile shows about 140,000 clones, about nine tenths of them singletons. This sample comprised CD4+ or CD8+ T cells sorted from blood, obtained in a trial of the OX40 agonist ivuxolimab. These receptors all stem from an adult with an advanced solid tumor such as melanoma, head and neck, liver or kidney cancer.

The rearrangement links TRBV7-2 to TRBJ2-2; D unresolved. CDR3 size: 13 residues. CDR1 is SGHTA, CDR2 FQGNSA, per germline. V shed 4 bases and J shed 4 bases, with 7 bases lying between them. The CDR3 region is CASSSTFTGELFF. As DNA, the CDR3 is TGTGCCAGCAGCTCGACGTTCACCGGGGAGCTGTTTTTT.

This sequence joins TRBV5-1 and TRBJ1-3; D unresolved. V lost 1 base and J lost 2, with 10 bases in between. Germline V gene data show CDR1 as SGHRS and CDR2 as YFSETQ. The CDR3 contains 15 residues. The CDR3 DNA reads TGCGCCAGCAGCTTGTTTGTGGGGACTGGAAACACCATATATTTT. Its translation is CASSLFVGTGNTIYF.

The CDR3 DNA reads TGTGCCTTAGATAGAATCGGCAAAGGGGCGCAGGTTGCGCAGTACTTC. It specifies CALDRIGKGAQVAQYF. The chain carries TRBV30 and TRBJ2-7; weak D call: TRBD1 (5 bases). This CDR3 is 16 amino acids long. V lost 7 bases and J 9 bases, leaving 31 bases between the germline ends. CDR1 GTSNPN and CDR2 SVGIG come from the germline V gene (reference sequence).

The CDR3 loop reads CASTPGTSGSRETQYF. The CDR3 nucleotides read TGTGCCAGCACTCCAGGGACTAGCGGGAGCCGAGAGACCCAGTACTTC. The rearrangement links TRBV27 to TRBJ2-5, with 14 bases matching TRBD2. V lost 7 bases and J lost 4; bases outside the gene matches: 8. The CDR3 length is 16 residues. Germline lookup yields CDR1 MNHEY and CDR2 SMNVEV (reference sequence).

The chain has TRBV19 and TRBJ2-2, with 7 nucleotides matching TRBD1. The CDR3 spans 14 residues. The junction had 5 bases not matched to a gene; V was cut back by 6 bases and J by 4 bases. Germline CDR1 is LNHDA and CDR2 is SQIVND (reference sequence). The CDR3, as DNA: TGTGCCAGTAGCACCACAGGGGTCACCGGGGAGCTGTTTTTT. Translation gives CASSTTGVTGELFF.

The chain is built from TRBV4-3 and TRBJ2-4, with D possibly matching TRBD2 (5 bases). CDR1 and CDR2 (germline): LGHNA, YSLEER. The CDR3 consists of 15 residues. V gave up 1 base and J gave up 7 bases, with 14 bases separating them. This CDR3 is CASSQGVEAENIQYF. DNA for the CDR3: TGCGCCAGCAGCCAAGGGGTGGAGGCAGAGAACATTCAGTACTTC.

The chain couples TRBV28 to TRBJ1-1, with D unresolved. The V gene's germline CDR1 is MDHEN and CDR2 SYDVKM. CDR3 length: 14 residues. The ends were cut back, 1 base at V and 6 bases at J, with 12 bases in the middle. CDR3 DNA: TGTGCCAGCAGTTTATTCGGGGTGACGGCTGAAGCTTTCTTT. Residues: CASSLFGVTAEAFF.

The chain uses TRBV11-2 and TRBJ2-2; unclear D gene. CDR1 is SGHAT, CDR2 FQNNGV, per germline. The V end was cut by 0 bases, the J end by 5 bases, with 7 bases between. The CDR3 runs to 14 residues. The CDR3 region is CASSLDGRTGELFF. The CDR3 DNA reads TGTGCCAGCAGCTTAGATGGACGGACCGGGGAGCTGTTTTTT.

The V and J genes are TRBV28 and TRBJ2-7; weak D call: TRBD2 (5 bases). CDR1 MDHEN and CDR2 SYDVKM come from the germline V gene. Trimming stripped 6 bases from V and 0 bases from J, with 9 bases between. The CDR3 contains 13 residues. CDR3 DNA: TGTGCCAGCAGCCGGGGTTCCTCCTACGAGCAGTACTTC. Amino acids: CASSRGSSYEQYF.

The chain combines TRBV5-6 with TRBJ2-7, with a tentative D call TRBD1 (6 bases). This CDR3 region has 16 residues. CDR1 SGHDT and CDR2 YYEEEE come from the germline V gene. The V and J ends lost 3 bases and 0 bases respectively, with 16 bases between them. The CDR3 sequence: CASSSYRALSSYEQYF. The CDR3 DNA follows: TGTGCCAGCAGCTCCTACAGGGCCCTTTCCTCCTACGAGCAGTACTTC.

The V gene is TRBV5-1, the J gene TRBJ1-2; 8 bases agree with TRBD1. From germline, CDR1 is SGHRS and CDR2 YFSETQ. CDR3 length: 15 residues. With 3 bases clipped from V and 6 bases from J, the junction kept 10 bases outside the gene matches. Written as DNA, the CDR3 is TGCGCCAGCAGCTCCGGACAGGGTATACCTAATGGCTACACCTTC. Translation gives CASSSGQGIPNGYTF.

The chain is built from TRBV18 and TRBJ2-7; the match to TRBD2 covers 10 bases. The V gene's germline CDR1 is KGHSH and CDR2 LQKENI. The CDR3 extends over 16 amino acids. The J segment lost 3 bases and the V segment lost 6 bases, leaving 11 bases of the junction unmatched. CDR3 sequence: CASSPWTSGGGYEQYF. CDR3 in DNA: TGTGCCAGCTCCCCATGGACTAGCGGAGGGGGCTACGAGCAGTACTTC.

CDR3 sequence: CASSLTRAYRGGYEQYF. CDR3 sequence (DNA): TGTGCCAGCAGCCTCACGCGGGCCTACAGGGGGGGGTACGAGCAGTACTTC. The gene calls are TRBV7-2 and TRBJ2-7, with a possible D match to TRBD1 (8 bases). Trimming cost V 5 bases and J 4 bases, with 24 bases left between them. CDR3 size: 17 residues. Germline V gene lookup returns CDR1 SGHTA and CDR2 FQGNSA.

The gene calls are TRBV28 and TRBJ1-2; no clear D. The CDR3 has 11 amino acids. The V gene lost 7 bases and the J gene lost 10 bases, with 13 bases spanning the gap. In germline, CDR1 is MDHEN, CDR2 SYDVKM. CDR3 protein: CASTMGNFYTF. CDR3 nucleotides: TGTGCCAGCACCATGGGCAATTTCTACACCTTC.

This clone came up once. This sequence joins TRBV28 and TRBJ2-7, with a possible D match to TRBD1 (6 bases). CDR1 and CDR2 (germline): MDHEN, SYDVKM. V shed 7 bases and J shed 5 bases, with 12 bases lying between them. The CDR3 has 12 residues. This CDR3 reads CASMGAGDEQYF. In nucleotides, the CDR3 is TGTGCCAGCATGGGGGCAGGGGACGAGCAGTACTTC.

The V and J genes are TRBV6-5 and TRBJ2-1; 9 bases agree with TRBD2. The CDR3 runs 15 residues. Per germline, CDR1 MNHEY and CDR2 SVGAGI. V lost 0 bases and J lost 9; bases outside the gene matches: 6. The CDR3 reads CASSYSPAGGLEQFF. The CDR3 DNA reads TGTGCCAGCAGTTACTCTCCAGCGGGAGGTCTTGAGCAGTTCTTC.

The chain uses TRBV7-2 and TRBJ2-7; the D gene is possibly TRBD1 (8 bases). Trimming removed 5 bases from V and 9 bases from J, with 29 bases in between. CDR1 is SGHTA and CDR2 is FQGNSA in the germline V gene. This CDR3 is 17 amino acids long. CDR3: CASSLTGVEGGSMVQYF. As DNA, the CDR3 is TGTGCCAGCAGCCTGACAGGGGTCGAGGGGGGGTCTATGGTGCAGTACTTC. Drawing the rest from reference TRBV7-2 and TRBJ2-7, the complete variable domain is GAGVSQSPSNKVTEKGKDVELRCDPISGHTALYWYRQSLGQGLEFLIYFQGNSAPDKSGLPSDRFSAERTGGSVSTLTIQRTQQEDSAVYLCASSLTGVEGGSMVQYFGPGTRLTVT.

CDR3 sequence (DNA): TGTGCCTGGAAAAACCCCCGCACGTGGAGCACAGATACGCAGTATTTT. Translation: CAWKNPRTWSTDTQYF. This chain joins TRBV30 and TRBJ2-3, with D hard to call. CDR1 and CDR2 (germline): GTSNPN, SVGIG (reference sequence). The CDR3 has 16 residues. V shed 4 bases and J shed 0 bases, with 17 bases lying between them. Looking up the rest from reference TRBV30 and TRBJ2-3 gives the full variable domain: SQTIHQWPATLVQPVGSPLSLECTVEGTSNPNLYWYRQAAGRGLQLLFYSVGIGQISSEVPQNLSASRPQDRQFILSSKKLLLSDSGFYLCAWKNPRTWSTDTQYFGPGTRLTVL.

This clone appeared a single time. This rearrangement joins TRBV5-1 to TRBJ2-7; 7 nucleotides match TRBD1. With 4 bases clipped from V and 1 base from J, the junction kept 5 bases outside the gene matches. The CDR3 is 14 amino acids. Looked up from germline, CDR1 is SGHRS and CDR2 is YFSETQ. The CDR3 coding sequence is TGCGCCAGCAGCAAGCGACAGGGATCCTACGAGCAGTACTTC. This codes for CASSKRQGSYEQYF.

This clone was counted once. The chain joins TRBV2 to TRBJ2-1; 8 bases fit TRBD2. V lost 5 bases and J lost 8; bases outside the gene matches: 8. Germline-derived CDR1 and CDR2 are SNHLY and FYNNEI. There are 14 residues in the CDR3. CDR3 in DNA: TGTGCCAGCAGTAGGTCAAGCGGGAGCTATGAGCAGTTCTTC. Translated: CASSRSSGSYEQFF.

The chain combines TRBV5-1 with TRBJ1-2; D might be TRBD1 (5 bases). Per germline, CDR1 SGHRS and CDR2 YFSETQ. V lost 0 bases to trimming and J lost 7 bases, with 16 bases between them. The CDR3 is 15 residues long. The DNA for the CDR3 is TGCGCCAGCAGCTTGGTGGCTATTGCAGGGCTTGGCTACACCTTC. It is translated as CASSLVAIAGLGYTF.

This chain uses TRBV5-1 with TRBJ2-3; TRBD2 aligns across 8 bases. CDR3 length equals 15 residues. Per germline, CDR1 SGHRS and CDR2 YFSETQ. V dropped 7 bases and J dropped 6; count of bases not matched to a gene: 13. CDR3 loop: CASGSTGGPRDTQYF. The CDR3, as DNA: TGCGCCAGCGGATCCACGGGAGGGCCACGCGATACGCAGTATTTT.

The chain combines TRBV5-4 with TRBJ2-5, with a possible D match to TRBD1 (5 bases). Germline values: CDR1 SGHNT, CDR2 YYREEE (reference sequence). The CDR3 length is 15 residues. V shed 3 bases and J shed 4 bases, with 16 bases lying between them. Here the CDR3 reads CASSSHYPGLETQYF. The CDR3 DNA reads as TGTGCCAGCAGCTCGCACTACCCAGGGTTAGAGACCCAGTACTTC.

The CDR3 here is CAIKGGNEQFF. DNA of the CDR3: TGCGCCATCAAGGGAGGGAATGAGCAGTTCTTC. V usage is TRBV23-1 and J usage is TRBJ2-1, with 7 bases matching TRBD2. TRBV23-1 is flagged as an ORF with uncertain function. This CDR3 has 11 amino acids. After removal of 10 bases from V and 7 bases from J, the junction contained 4 bases not matched to a gene.

CDR3 DNA: TGTGCCAGCAGGGGTTATAGCGGGTACGAGCAGTACTTC. Its translation: CASRGYSGYEQYF. V is TRBV28 and J is TRBJ2-7; 7 bases map to TRBD2. The CDR3 spans 13 residues. CDR1 is MDHEN, CDR2 SYDVKM, per germline. The V and J ends lost 6 bases and 4 bases, in that order; junction bases with no gene match: 6.

This chain connects TRBV9 to TRBJ1-1; TRBD1 matches 8 bases. The CDR3 covers 15 residues. Germline-derived CDR1 and CDR2 are SGDLS and YYNGEE. The junction had 6 bases not matched to a gene; V was cut back by 0 bases and J by 5 bases. CDR3 DNA sequence: TGTGCCAGCAGCGTAGCGACAGGGGCGTGGACTGAAGCTTTCTTT. Its protein product is CASSVATGAWTEAFF.

This chain uses TRBV6-6 with TRBJ2-4; possible D gene TRBD2, 6 bases. Germline CDR1 MNHNY, CDR2 SVGAGI (reference sequence). The CDR3 covers 13 residues. V lost 9 bases, J lost 0 bases, and 9 bases lay in between. CDR3 sequence: CASEGLAKNIQYF. For the CDR3, the DNA is TGTGCCAGTGAGGGACTAGCCAAAAACATTCAGTACTTC.